The entry below describes one T cell receptor beta chain. This sample was taken from a study of cytomegalovirus exposure and HLA in healthy donors. The CDR3 totals 15 residues. After removal of 2 bases from V and 5 bases from J, the junction contained 7 bases not matched to a gene. CDR1 and CDR2 (germline): MDHEN, SYDVKM. A multiplex PCR was run with 60 Vbeta primers and 13 Jbeta primers. Sequencing used immunoSEQ multiplex PCR; TCRdb keeps in-frame clones, though not all of them. The sample carries 93,000 or so clones, over 70% recorded once. Sequencing input: PBMCs. The V and J genes are TRBV28 and TRBJ1-2, with TRBD1 identical over 8 bases. The clonotype was recovered from a man between 50 and 59 years old in good health and CMV-seropositive. Here the CDR3 DNA reads TGTGCCAGCAGTTTAGGACAGGGCCCAAGGTATGGCTACACCTTC. This gives the protein CASSLGQGPRYGYTF.